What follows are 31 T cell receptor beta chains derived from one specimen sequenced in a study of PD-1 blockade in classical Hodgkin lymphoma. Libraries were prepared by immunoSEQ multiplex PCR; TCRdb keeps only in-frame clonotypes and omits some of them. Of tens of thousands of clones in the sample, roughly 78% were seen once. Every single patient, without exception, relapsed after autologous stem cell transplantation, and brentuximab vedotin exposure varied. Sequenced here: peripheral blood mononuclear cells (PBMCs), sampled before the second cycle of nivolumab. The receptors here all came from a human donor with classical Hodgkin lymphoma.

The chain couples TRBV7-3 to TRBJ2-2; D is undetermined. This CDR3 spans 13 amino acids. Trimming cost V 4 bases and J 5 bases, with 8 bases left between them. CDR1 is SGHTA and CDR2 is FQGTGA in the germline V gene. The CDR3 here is CASSSPQTGELFF. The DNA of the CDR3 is TGTGCCAGCAGCTCGCCGCAGACCGGGGAGCTGTTTTTT. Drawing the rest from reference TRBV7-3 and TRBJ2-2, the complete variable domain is GAGVSQTPSNKVTEKGKYVELRCDPISGHTALYWYRQSLGQGPEFLIYFQGTGAADDSGLPNDRFFAVRPEGSVSTLKIQRTERGDSAVYLCASSSPQTGELFFGEGSRLTVL.

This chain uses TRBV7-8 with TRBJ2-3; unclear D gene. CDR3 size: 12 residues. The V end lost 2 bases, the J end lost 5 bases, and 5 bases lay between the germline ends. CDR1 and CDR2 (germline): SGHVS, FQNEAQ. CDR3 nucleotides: TGTGCCAGCAGCTTAAAGGGAGATACGCAGTATTTT. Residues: CASSLKGDTQYF.

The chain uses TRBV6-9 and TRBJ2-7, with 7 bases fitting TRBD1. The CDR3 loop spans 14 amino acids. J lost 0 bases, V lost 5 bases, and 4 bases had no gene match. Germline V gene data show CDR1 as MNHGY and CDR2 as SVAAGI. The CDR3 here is CASSPTGFSYEQYF. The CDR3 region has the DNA TGTGCCAGCAGTCCGACAGGGTTCTCCTACGAGCAGTACTTC.

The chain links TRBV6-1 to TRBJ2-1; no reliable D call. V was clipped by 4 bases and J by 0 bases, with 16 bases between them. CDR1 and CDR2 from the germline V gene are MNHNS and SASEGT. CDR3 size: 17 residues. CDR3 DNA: TGTGCCAGCAGTGGTCCTGGCTGGACCAGCTCCTACAATGAGCAGTTCTTC. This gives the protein CASSGPGWTSSYNEQFF.

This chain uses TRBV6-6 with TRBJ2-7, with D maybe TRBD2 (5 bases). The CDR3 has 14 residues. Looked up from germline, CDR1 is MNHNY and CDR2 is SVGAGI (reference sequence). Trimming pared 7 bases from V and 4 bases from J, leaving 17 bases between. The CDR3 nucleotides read TGTGCCAGCACTCGTCGGGAAAACTATTACGAGCAGTACTTC. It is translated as CASTRRENYYEQYF.

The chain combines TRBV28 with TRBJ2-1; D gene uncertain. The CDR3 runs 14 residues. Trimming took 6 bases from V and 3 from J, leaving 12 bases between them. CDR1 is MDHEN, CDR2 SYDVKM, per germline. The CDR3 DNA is TGTGCCAGCAGGGCATCCCGCGGCTACAATGAGCAGTTCTTC. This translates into CASRASRGYNEQFF.

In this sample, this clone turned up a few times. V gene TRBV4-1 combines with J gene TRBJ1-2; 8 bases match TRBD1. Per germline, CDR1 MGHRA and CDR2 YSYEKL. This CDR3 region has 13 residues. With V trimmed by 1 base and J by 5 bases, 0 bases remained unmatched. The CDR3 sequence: CASSQGTGYGYTF. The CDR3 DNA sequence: TGCGCCAGCAGCCAAGGGACAGGGTATGGCTACACCTTC.

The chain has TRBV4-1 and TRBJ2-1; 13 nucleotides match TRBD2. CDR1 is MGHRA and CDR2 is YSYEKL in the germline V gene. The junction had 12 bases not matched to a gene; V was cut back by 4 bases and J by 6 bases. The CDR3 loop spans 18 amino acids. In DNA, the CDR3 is TGCGCCAGCAGCCTCCGGACTAGCGGGGGCCCCGGGCGCAATGAGCAGTTCTTC. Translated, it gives CASSLRTSGGPGRNEQFF.

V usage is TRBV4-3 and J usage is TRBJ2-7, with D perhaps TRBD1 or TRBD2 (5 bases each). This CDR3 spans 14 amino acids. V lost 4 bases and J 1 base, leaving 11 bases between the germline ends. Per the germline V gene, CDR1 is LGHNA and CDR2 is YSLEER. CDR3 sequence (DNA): TGCGCCAGCAGCCCCTGGGGGAGTTCCTACGAGCAGTACTTC. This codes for CASSPWGSSYEQYF.

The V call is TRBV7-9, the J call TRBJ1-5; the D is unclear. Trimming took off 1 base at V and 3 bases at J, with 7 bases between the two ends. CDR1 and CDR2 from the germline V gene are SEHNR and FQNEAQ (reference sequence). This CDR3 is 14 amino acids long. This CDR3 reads CASSLGDFNQPQHF. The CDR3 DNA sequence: TGTGCCAGCAGCTTAGGGGATTTCAATCAGCCCCAGCATTTT.

CDR3 amino acids: CASRPSGFSGNTIYF. CDR3 in DNA: TGTGCCAGTAGACCCTCGGGGTTCTCTGGAAACACCATATATTTT. The J gene is TRBJ1-3, the V gene TRBV19; no definite D call. Trimming pared 6 bases from V and 0 bases from J, leaving 12 bases between. This CDR3 has 15 amino acids. Germline loops: CDR1 LNHDA, CDR2 SQIVND (reference sequence). The variable domain in full, with the rest retrieved from reference TRBV19 and TRBJ1-3, is DGGITQSPKYLFRKEGQNVTLSCEQNLNHDAMYWYRQDPGQGLRLIYYSQIVNDFQKGDIAEGYSVSREKKESFPLTVTSAQKNPTAFYLCASRPSGFSGNTIYFGEGSWLTVV.

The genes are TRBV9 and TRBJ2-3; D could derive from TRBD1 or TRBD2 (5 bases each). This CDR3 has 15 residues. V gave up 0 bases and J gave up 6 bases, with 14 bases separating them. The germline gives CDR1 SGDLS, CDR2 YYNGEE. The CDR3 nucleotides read TGTGCCAGCAGCGTAGAAGGGACCTCCCGGGATACGCAGTATTTT. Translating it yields CASSVEGTSRDTQYF.

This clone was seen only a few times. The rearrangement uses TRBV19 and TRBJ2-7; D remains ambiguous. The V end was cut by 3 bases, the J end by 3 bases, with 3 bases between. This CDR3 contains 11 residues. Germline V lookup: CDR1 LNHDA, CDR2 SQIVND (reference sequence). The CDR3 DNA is TGTGCCAGTAGTATCGGCTACGAGCAGTACTTC. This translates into CASSIGYEQYF.

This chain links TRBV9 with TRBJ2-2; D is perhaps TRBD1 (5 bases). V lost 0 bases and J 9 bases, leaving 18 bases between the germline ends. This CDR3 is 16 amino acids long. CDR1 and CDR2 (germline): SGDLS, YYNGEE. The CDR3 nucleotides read TGTGCCAGCAGCGTAGGAGGTGGGGCAGATCCCCGGGAGCTGTTTTTT. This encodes CASSVGGGADPRELFF.

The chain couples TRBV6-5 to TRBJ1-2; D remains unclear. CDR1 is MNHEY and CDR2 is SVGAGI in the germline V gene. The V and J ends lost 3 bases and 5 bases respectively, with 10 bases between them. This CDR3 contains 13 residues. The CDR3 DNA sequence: TGTGCCAGCAGTTATGTGAGGGAATATGGCTACACCTTC. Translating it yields CASSYVREYGYTF.

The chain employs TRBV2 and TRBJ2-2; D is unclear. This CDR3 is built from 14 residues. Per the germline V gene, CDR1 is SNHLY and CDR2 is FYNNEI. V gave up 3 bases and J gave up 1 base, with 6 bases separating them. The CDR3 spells CASSELRNTGELFF. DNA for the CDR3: TGTGCCAGCAGTGAGCTAAGGAACACCGGGGAGCTGTTTTTT.

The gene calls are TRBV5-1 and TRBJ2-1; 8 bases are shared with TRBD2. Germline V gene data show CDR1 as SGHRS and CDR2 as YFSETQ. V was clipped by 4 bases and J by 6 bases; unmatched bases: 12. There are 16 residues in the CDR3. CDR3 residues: CASSDSSGGRSNEQFF. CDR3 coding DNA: TGCGCCAGCAGCGACAGCTCGGGGGGGAGGAGCAATGAGCAGTTCTTC.

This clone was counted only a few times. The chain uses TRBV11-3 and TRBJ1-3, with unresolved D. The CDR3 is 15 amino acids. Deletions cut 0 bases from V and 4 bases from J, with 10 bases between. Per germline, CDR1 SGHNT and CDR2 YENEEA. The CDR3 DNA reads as TGTGCCAGCAGCTTAGATGGTACCGCCGGAAACACCATATATTTT. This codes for CASSLDGTAGNTIYF. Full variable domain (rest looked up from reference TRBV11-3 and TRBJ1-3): EAGVVQSPRYKIIEKKQPVAFWCNPISGHNTLYWYLQNLGQGPELLIRYENEEAVDDSQLPKDRFSAERLKGVDSTLKIQPAELGDSAVYLCASSLDGTAGNTIYFGEGSWLTVV.

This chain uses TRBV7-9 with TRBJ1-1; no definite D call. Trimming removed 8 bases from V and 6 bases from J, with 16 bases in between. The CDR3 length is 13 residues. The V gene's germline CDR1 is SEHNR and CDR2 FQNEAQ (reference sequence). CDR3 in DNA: TGTGCCAGCCGCCCGGTGGGAAGCGCTGAAGCTTTCTTT. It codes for CASRPVGSAEAFF.

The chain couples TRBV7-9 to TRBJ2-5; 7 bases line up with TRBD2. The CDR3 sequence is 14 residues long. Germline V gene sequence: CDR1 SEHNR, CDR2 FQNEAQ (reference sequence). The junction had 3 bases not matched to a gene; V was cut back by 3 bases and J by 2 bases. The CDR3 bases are TGTGCCAGCAGCTTGGGGAGGGAGCAAGAGACCCAGTACTTC. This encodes CASSLGREQETQYF.

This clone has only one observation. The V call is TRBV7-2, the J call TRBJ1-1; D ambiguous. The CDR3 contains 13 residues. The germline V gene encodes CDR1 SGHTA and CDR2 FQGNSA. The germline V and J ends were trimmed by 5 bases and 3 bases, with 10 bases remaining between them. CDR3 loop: CASSLPPHTEAFF. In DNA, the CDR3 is TGTGCCAGCAGCCTCCCCCCGCACACTGAAGCTTTCTTT.

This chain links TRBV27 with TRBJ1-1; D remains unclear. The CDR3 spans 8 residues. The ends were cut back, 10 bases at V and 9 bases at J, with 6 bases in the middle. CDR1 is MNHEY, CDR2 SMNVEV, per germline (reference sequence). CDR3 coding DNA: TGTGCCAACCTCCAAGCTTTCTTT. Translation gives CANLQAFF.

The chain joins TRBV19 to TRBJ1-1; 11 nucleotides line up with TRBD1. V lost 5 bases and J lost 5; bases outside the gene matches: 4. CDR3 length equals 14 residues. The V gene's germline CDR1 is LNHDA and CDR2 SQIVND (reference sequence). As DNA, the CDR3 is TGTGCCAGTAGTGAGGACAGGGGGCTTACTGAAGCTTTCTTT. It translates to CASSEDRGLTEAFF.

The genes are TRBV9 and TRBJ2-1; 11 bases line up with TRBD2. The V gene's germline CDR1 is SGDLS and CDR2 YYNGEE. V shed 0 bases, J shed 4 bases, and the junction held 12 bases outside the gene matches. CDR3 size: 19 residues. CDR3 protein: CASSVGSPSLAGAYNEQFF. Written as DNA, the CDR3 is TGTGCCAGCAGCGTAGGGTCTCCCTCACTAGCGGGGGCTTACAATGAGCAGTTCTTC.

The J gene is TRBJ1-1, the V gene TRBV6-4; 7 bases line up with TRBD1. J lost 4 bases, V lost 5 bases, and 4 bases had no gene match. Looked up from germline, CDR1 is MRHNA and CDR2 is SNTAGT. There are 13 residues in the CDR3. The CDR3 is CASSRAGGTEAFF. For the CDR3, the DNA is TGTGCCAGCAGTCGGGCAGGGGGCACTGAAGCTTTCTTT.

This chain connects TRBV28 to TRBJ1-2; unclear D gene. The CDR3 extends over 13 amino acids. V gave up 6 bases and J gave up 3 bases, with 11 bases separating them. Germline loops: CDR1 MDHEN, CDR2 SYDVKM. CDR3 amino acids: CASRLPGDYGYTF. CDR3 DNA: TGTGCCAGCAGGCTCCCTGGGGACTATGGCTACACCTTC.

The CDR3 coding sequence is TGTGCCAGCAGTGACCCTCGGGACAGGTCTTCCAACGACGAGCAGTACTTC. It translates to CASSDPRDRSSNDEQYF. The chain joins TRBV2 to TRBJ2-7; 8 nucleotides match TRBD1. CDR3 length: 17 residues. J gave up 5 bases and V 3 bases, and 15 bases lay outside the gene matches. The germline V gene has CDR1 SNHLY and CDR2 FYNNEI.

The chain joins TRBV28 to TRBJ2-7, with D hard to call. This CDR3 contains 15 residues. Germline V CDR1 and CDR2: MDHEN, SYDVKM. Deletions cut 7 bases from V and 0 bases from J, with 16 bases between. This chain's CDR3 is CASTSGPKSSYEQYF. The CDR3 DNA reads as TGTGCCAGCACCTCAGGACCCAAAAGCTCCTACGAGCAGTACTTC.

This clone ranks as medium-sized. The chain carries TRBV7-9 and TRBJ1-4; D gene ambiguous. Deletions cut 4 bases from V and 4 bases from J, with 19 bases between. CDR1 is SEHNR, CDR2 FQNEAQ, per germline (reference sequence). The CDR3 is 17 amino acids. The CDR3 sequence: CASSSPGPRPGNEKLFF. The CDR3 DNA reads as TGTGCCAGCAGCTCCCCCGGGCCCAGACCCGGTAATGAAAAACTGTTTTTT.

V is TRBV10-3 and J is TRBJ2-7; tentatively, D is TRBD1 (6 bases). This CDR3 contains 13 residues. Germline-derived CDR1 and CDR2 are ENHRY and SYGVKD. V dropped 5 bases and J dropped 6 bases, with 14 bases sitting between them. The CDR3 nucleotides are TGTGCCATCAGTATCGGCAGGGGTAGCGAGCAGTACTTC. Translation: CAISIGRGSEQYF.

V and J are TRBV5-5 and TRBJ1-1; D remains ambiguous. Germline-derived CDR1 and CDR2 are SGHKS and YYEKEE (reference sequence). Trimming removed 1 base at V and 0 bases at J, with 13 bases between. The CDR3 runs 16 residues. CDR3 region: CASSLSNSILNTEAFF. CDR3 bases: TGTGCCAGCAGCTTGTCCAATTCTATTCTGAACACTGAAGCTTTCTTT.